The TCR beta chain under discussion was sequenced for a study of Ad26.COV2.S vaccination and SARS-CoV-2 variants. Across the whole study: The donor belonged to the COV1001 Ad26.COV2.S trial arm. Study results and caveats: Non-spike TCR breadth showed similarity between vaccine and placebo recipients. After vaccination, reports described spike-specific CD8+ and CD4+ T cell responses as showing substantial breadth.

Profiling relied on immunoSEQ multiplex PCR, and the TCRdb table lists in-frame clones only, not all of them. The sample has around 270,000 clones, around nine tenths seen once. Germline loops: CDR1 MNHEY, CDR2 SVGEGT. The V gene lost 2 bases and the J gene lost 1 base, with 5 bases spanning the gap. The CDR3 is 13 residues long. As regards this clone: Its antigen is undetermined. The same CDR3 arises from other DNA sequences in this sample as well.

The treatment is: 15 to 20 received Ad26.COV2.S at low or high dose, single or two shots; 5 received placebo; per-sample allocation not given. The samples were gathered on day 63 after the first injection of vaccine or placebo. The vaccine delivered Wuhan-strain SARS-CoV-2 spike through an Ad26 vector. This receptor was taken from a person aged 18 to 65 who received the Ad26.COV2.S COVID-19 vaccine or a placebo. The material sequenced was peripheral blood, taken in a trial of Ad26.COV2.S vaccine versus placebo. The V call is TRBV6-2 or TRBV6-3, the J call TRBJ1-2; D call uncertain. The CDR3 is CASSYRDNYGYTF. The CDR3 bases are TGTGCCAGCAGTTACAGGGATAACTATGGCTACACCTTC.